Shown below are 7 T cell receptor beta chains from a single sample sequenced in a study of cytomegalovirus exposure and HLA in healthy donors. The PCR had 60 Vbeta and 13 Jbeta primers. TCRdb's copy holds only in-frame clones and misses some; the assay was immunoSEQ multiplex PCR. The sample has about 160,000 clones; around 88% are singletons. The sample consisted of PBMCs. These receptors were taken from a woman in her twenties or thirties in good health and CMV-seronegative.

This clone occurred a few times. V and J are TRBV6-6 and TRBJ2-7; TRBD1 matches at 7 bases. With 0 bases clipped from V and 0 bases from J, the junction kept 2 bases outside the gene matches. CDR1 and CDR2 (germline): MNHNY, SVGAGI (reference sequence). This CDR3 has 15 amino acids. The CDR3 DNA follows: TGTGCCAGCAGTTACTCGACAGGGAGCTCCTACGAGCAGTACTTC. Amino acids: CASSYSTGSSYEQYF.

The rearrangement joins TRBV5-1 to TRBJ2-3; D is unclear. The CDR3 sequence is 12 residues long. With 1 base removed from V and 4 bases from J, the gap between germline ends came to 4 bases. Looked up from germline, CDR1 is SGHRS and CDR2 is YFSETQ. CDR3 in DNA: TGCGCCAGCAGCTTGACAGCAGATACGCAGTATTTT. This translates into CASSLTADTQYF.

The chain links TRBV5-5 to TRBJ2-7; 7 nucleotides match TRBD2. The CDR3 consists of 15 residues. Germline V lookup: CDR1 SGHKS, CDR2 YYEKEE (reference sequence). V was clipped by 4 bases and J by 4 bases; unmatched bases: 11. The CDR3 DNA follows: TGTGCCAGCAGCCTGGCGGGGGTTAACTTATACGAGCAGTACTTC. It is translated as CASSLAGVNLYEQYF.

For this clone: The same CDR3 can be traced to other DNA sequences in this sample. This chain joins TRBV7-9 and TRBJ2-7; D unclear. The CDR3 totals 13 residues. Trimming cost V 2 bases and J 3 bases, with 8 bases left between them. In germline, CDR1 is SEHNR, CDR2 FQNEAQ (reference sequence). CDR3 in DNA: TGTGCCAGCAGCTTAAGTCCGAGCTACGAGCAGTACTTC. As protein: CASSLSPSYEQYF.

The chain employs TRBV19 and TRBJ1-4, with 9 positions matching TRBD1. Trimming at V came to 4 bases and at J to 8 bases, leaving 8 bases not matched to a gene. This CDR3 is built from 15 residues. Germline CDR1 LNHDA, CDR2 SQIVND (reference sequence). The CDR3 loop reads CASSTGQGQSEKLFF. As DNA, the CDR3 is TGTGCCAGTAGTACCGGACAGGGGCAAAGCGAAAAACTGTTTTTT.

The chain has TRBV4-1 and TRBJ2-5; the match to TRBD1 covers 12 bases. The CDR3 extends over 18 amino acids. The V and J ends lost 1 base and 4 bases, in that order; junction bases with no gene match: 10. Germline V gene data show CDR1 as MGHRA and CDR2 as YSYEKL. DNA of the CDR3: TGCGCCAGCAGCCAAGTGGGGACAGGGGGCGCCCCGGGAGAGACCCAGTACTTC. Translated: CASSQVGTGGAPGETQYF.

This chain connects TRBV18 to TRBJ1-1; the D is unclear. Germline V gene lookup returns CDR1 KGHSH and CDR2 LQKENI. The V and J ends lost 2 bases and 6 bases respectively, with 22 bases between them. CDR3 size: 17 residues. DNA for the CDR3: TGTGCCAGCTCACCAGTAGACCAGGTCCTAGCTAGGGCTGAAGCTTTCTTT. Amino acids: CASSPVDQVLARAEAFF.